Listed below are T cell receptor beta chains from one sample, sequenced in a study of T cell clones after liver transplantation. The repertoire was sequenced with immunoSEQ multiplex PCR; TCRdb's copy has only in-frame clones and lacks some. The sample has approximately 72,000 clones, about 92% seen once. The sample here was CD4+ T cells from blood, taken before liver transplant. All receptors derive from a human donor who received a liver transplant. The CDR3 runs from the conserved cysteine through the conserved F or W. D genes are given only for firm matches. The listing skips clone size in some rows; elsewhere it reads once, few, many or a size class.

TRBJ2-4,TRBV6-1,.,TRBD1,CASSATGASGKRNIQYF,TGTGCCAGCAGTGCCACAGGGGCGTCGGGGAAGCGTAACATTCAGTACTTC
TRBJ2-1,TRBV5-1,.,.,CASSPSNEQFF,TGCGCCAGCAGCCCTAGTAATGAGCAGTTCTTC
TRBJ2-5,TRBV21-1,.,.,CASSKIKGETQYF,TGTGCCAGCAGCAAAATTAAGGGGGAGACCCAGTACTTC
TRBJ2-7,TRBV5-6,.,.,CASSSPGLGDNEQYF,TGTGCCAGCAGCTCTCCCGGGTTGGGGGATAACGAGCAGTACTTC
TRBJ1-1,TRBV7-9,few,.,CASNRINTEAFF,TGTGCCAGCAACAGAATTAACACTGAAGCTTTCTTT
TRBJ2-2,TRBV28,.,TRBD1,CASSRAGGTGELFF,TGTGCCAGCAGCCGGGCAGGGGGCACCGGGGAGCTGTTTTTT
TRBJ2-5,TRBV5-1,once,TRBD1,CASSLDGTGGETQYF,TGCGCCAGCAGCCTGGACGGGACAGGGGGAGAGACCCAGTACTTC
TRBJ2-5,TRBV5-8,.,.,CASSLRVKETQYF,TGTGCCAGCAGCTTGAGGGTGAAAGAGACCCAGTACTTC
TRBJ2-5,TRBV23-1,.,TRBD2,CASSQEVREARGQETQYF,TGCGCCAGCAGTCAAGAGGTTCGGGAGGCGAGGGGCCAAGAGACCCAGTACTTC
TRBJ1-3,TRBV5-1,.,TRBD1,CASSVGPQGALGNTIYF,TGCGCCAGCAGCGTGGGCCCACAGGGGGCACTTGGAAACACCATATATTTT
TRBJ2-1,TRBV6-1,.,TRBD2,CASSEWSGGTRVEQFF,TGTGCCAGCAGTGAATGGAGCGGGGGGACTAGAGTCGAGCAGTTCTTC
TRBJ1-1,TRBV30,.,.,CAWSVQENTEAFF,TGTGCCTGGAGTGTTCAAGAGAACACTGAAGCTTTCTTT